This T cell receptor beta chain was obtained from a study of cytomegalovirus exposure and HLA in healthy donors (dated by TCRdb to the late 2010s). About the investigation overall: In an earlier analysis of 587 of the donors, 276 Gb of sequence data and roughly 100 million unique TCR beta sequences from 150 million to 200 million T cells were reported. Roughly 300 gigabases of sequencing data and tens of millions of unique TCR sequences were included in an early release covering around 650 HLA-typed donors. Of the roughly 410 genotyped donors, 81% were placed in the genetic ancestry cluster associated with self-reported Caucasian donors. The study was designed to test whether signatures of past pathogen exposure could be identified by cataloging public T cell receptors. Using immunosequencing, the study profiled T cell repertoires from 666 subjects and related those repertoires to cytomegalovirus serostatus. A separate validation cohort of roughly 120 different subjects was used in addition to the roughly 620-subject first cohort. To predict cytomegalovirus infection status, the study brought together high-throughput TCR immunosequencing, statistical association of individual TCRs with disease status, and machine learning. In a later analysis, previously published TCR beta repertoires from 600 to 850 donors were re-analyzed and high-resolution HLA genotyping was added so that TCR occurrence patterns could be studied. Rather than using new phenotypic data, the later analysis identified candidate immune exposures from TCR beta sequences and from how often those sequences occurred across donors. To decide whether each TCR beta V gene segment behaved as functional or pseudogenic, an earlier analysis of approximately 590 of the donors relied on high-throughput TCR beta sequencing. Alongside the repertoire data, information on donor age, sex, ethnicity and CMV serostatus was compiled. A later genetic analysis used genome-wide SNP genotypes for about 60% of the roughly 670 donors, treating that subset as a discovery cohort. Every repertoire in the discovery cohort had been generated on one and the same sequencing platform. Both class I and class II loci were covered by HLA typing, at four-digit resolution. Typing coverage differed by locus: A, B, C, DRB1 and DQB1 were typed in roughly 620-630 donors, DQA1 in approximately 520, DPA1 in around 600, and DPB1 in 472. Four to six DR-DQ haplotypes were handled as single units for association and clustering because linkage in the cohort was strong. Among 398 genotyped donors of the cohort, an average of about 240,000 unique TCR beta nucleotide sequences were sequenced per donor, roughly 20% of them non-productive. Paper-wide results and their limitations: A later analysis found that TCR association rates varied across HLA loci, with DRB1 alleles showing the most associated TCRs and HLA-C alleles the fewest. When HLA alleles, especially DR and DQ, strongly co-occurred, TCR associations were difficult to assign to individual alleles. In this cohort, only TCR beta chains were sequenced, and detectable features were limited by the absence of alpha or paired-chain data. The presence/absence analyses assumed that sequencing depth was roughly uniform across donors, and that assumption may not be true. A further reported finding was that TCR beta sequences accurately predicted the HLA-A and HLA-B alleles for most subjects in the first cohort. A cluster of highly shared sequence variants was judged likely to represent a technical artifact of the sequencing pipeline. Because HLA typing was unavailable for some donors at each locus, only the typed subset was used in association tests. In a later analysis, HLA-associated TCR beta chains were found to be more clonally expanded and to have lower generation probabilities than equally common non-associated chains. Because the 87-base-pair reads could not distinguish some IMGT-functional V segments, including TRBV6-2 and TRBV6-3, those segments were excluded. The only immune exposure information available for the cohort was CMV serostatus. In a later genetic analysis, a missense DCLRE1C variant was associated with V-gene and J-gene trimming of TCR beta chains, and the association was replicated in an independent cohort. The classifier was reported to diagnose cytomegalovirus status with high specificity and sensitivity in both the original and validation cohorts. At a false discovery rate of 0.05, a later analysis linked roughly 17,000 TCR beta sequences to specific HLA alleles. In a later analysis, most CMV-associated TCR beta chains were found to appear HLA-restricted, with HLA associations seemingly driven largely by CMV exposure. Several of the top co-occurrence clusters appeared to be linked to parvovirus B19, influenza, CMV and Epstein-Barr virus, according to a later analysis. In vitro tests confirmed that a few of the cytomegalovirus-associated TCR beta chains recognize cytomegalovirus antigens. The earlier analysis of fewer than 750 of the donors excluded about 16 rarely observed V segments, including chromosome 9 orphons, because counts were too low. While some public TCRs were present in many individuals, most TCR sequences turned up only very rarely across donors. In a later genetic analysis, fewer N-insertions in productive TCRs were reported among donors in an Asian-associated ancestry cluster than the roughly 710-donor mean. A total of 150 or so TCR beta chains were listed by the study as associated with cytomegalovirus. Correlated functional status among segregating V segments might be attributable to linkage disequilibrium, but an unknown experimental factor could not be ruled out. In an earlier analysis of some 640 of the donors, most TCR beta V segments were observed in productive rearrangements about 87% or about 30% of the time, broadly matching IMGT annotations. The authors suggested that the approach could potentially be generalized to other disease states and immunological phenotypes.

The germline V end is reduced by 4 bases and the J end by 6 bases; junction bases left unmatched: 8. CDR1 and CDR2 are read off the germline V gene as KGHSH and LQKENI. The CDR3 spans 14 residues, from the cysteine through the phenylalanine. The retained sequence is limited to the CDR3, 42 bases, with the frame set at the first base. The cohort was made up of around 720 healthy bone marrow donors. Cohort members were all nominally healthy when sampled, although unrecorded immune exposures were likely present. The donor was CMV seronegative and belonged to the group of 350 or so seronegative cohort members. Each donor provided a peripheral blood sample, and peripheral blood mononuclear cells were used for TCR beta sequencing. Genomic DNA was extracted from the blood cell samples with the Qiagen DNeasy Blood Extraction Kit. Receptor amplification or capture employed the immunoSEQ multiplex PCR assay. A mixture of 60 forward primers for TCR Vbeta segments and 13 reverse primers for TCR Jbeta segments was used in the multiplex PCR. A multiplex PCR assay on genomic DNA amplified the CDR3 region of rearranged TCR beta genes. The Illumina HiSeq System was used to sequence the amplified TCR beta libraries as 87-base-pair reads. As for the original processing: A later analysis counted tens of millions of unique TCR beta chains across the 550 to 750 repertoires, and 9 million to 14 million of these chains were shared by at least two donors. Raw reads were error-corrected and collapsed into unique sequences with a nearest-neighbor algorithm that merged closely related sequences to remove PCR and sequencing errors. CDR3 sequences were aligned to IMGT reference sequences to assign V, D and J gene segments. For a sequence to be retained, a match of at least six nucleotides was required to both a V gene segment and a J gene segment. Rearrangements were classified as productive when the CDR3 lacked stop codons and remained in frame with V and J, and all other rearrangements were classified as non-productive. Following IMGT convention, CDR3 was defined as the stretch from the second conserved V-encoded cysteine to the conserved J-encoded phenylalanine. Sequences without an unambiguous match to a single V gene segment were excluded from the earlier analysis of 450 to 750 of the donors. In an earlier analysis of more than 500 of the donors, a V segment was called functional when productive rearrangements were above 56.7%, and segregating when the standard deviation between donors exceeded 5%. A statistical classification framework was built to diagnose cytomegalovirus status from the catalog of TCR beta chain sequences. In a later analysis, V and J genes were assigned by comparing TCR nucleotide sequences against IMGT/GENE-DB human TR gene sequences. Using the TCRdist pipeline, a later analysis assigned CDR3 sequences along with most-parsimonious VDJ recombination scenarios. In a later analysis, every TCR beta chain was defined by the combination of its CDR3 amino acid sequence and its V-gene family, and reads without a unique V-gene family were dropped. As a way to deal with suspected cross-contamination and a sequencing artifact, a later analysis dropped 500 to 700 nucleotide sequences that were highly shared and had low generation probability. In a later analysis, a clonal expansion index for each public chain was calculated from normalized within-repertoire ranks of inferred template counts. In a later analysis, generation probabilities were computed with a VDJ recombination model fitted to out-of-frame rearrangements, and the resulting probabilities were checked against IGoR. In a later analysis, hypergeometric tests were used to score TCR-TCR, TCR-HLA and TCR-CMV co-occurrence, with a repertoire-size bias correction applied to TCR pairs. To estimate false discovery rates, a later analysis permuted the HLA or CMV assignments 20 times. A later analysis grouped co-occurring TCRs with DBSCAN, adding TCRdist sequence similarity when clustering within HLA-allele-positive subsets. Repertoires with fewer than 30,000 or more than 120,000 public chains were left out of co-occurrence clustering, as were five repertoires with anomalous nucleotide sharing. TCRdb obtained this table from immuneACCESS and retained in-frame rearrangements with V and J assigned. These tables miss some clones; where compared with another copy, unresolved V genes account for less than half of the shortfall, and the remainder is unexplained. That table gives V, J and clone size, and the DNA gave D and trimming. This sample's table has entries for more than 95,000 clones. Less than 4% of the sample belongs to the ten largest clones.

Comments on this clone: Its antigen has not been determined.

The origin of this receptor is a man aged 40-55 years in good health and CMV-seronegative. The sample consisted of PBMCs. In this chain, TRBV18 is recombined with TRBJ2-7; the junction holds 8 bases that match TRBD1. DNA sequence: TGTGCCAGCTCACGTACGACAGGGGTAGCCGAGCAGTACTTC. This is translated as CASSRTTGVAEQYF.